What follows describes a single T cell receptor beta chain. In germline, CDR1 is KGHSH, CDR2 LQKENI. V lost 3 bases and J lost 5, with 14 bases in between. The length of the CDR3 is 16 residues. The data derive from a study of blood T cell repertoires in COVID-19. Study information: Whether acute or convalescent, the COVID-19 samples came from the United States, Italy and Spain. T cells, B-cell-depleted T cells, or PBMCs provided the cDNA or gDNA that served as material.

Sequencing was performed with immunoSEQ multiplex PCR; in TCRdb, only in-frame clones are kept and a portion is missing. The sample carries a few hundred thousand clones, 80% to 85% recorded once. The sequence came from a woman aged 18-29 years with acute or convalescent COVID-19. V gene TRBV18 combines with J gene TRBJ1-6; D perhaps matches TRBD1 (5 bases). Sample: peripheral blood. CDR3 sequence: CASSPVGQIDNSPLHF. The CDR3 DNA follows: TGTGCCAGCTCACCGGTGGGGCAGATTGATAATTCACCCCTCCACTTT. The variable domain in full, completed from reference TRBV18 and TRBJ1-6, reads NAGVMQNPRHLVRRRGQEARLRCSPMKGHSHVYWYRQLPEEGLKFMVYLQKENIIDESGMPKERFSAEFPKEGPSILRIQQVVRGDSAAYFCASSPVGQIDNSPLHFGNGTRLTVT.